These 13 T cell receptor beta chains came from one sample sequenced in a study of blood T cell repertoires in COVID-19. Here immunoSEQ multiplex PCR was the method, and the copy in TCRdb shows in-frame clones only, minus some. The sample has 300,000 or so clones, roughly 91% seen once; the top ten hold roughly 2.8%. Sequencing input: PBMCs or T cells enriched from blood (not recorded which). These receptors were obtained from a woman between 45 and 60 years old who had been exposed to COVID-19.

This clone has just a few counts. J is TRBJ2-1 and V is TRBV15; 8 bases match TRBD2. CDR1 and CDR2 (germline): LNHNV, YYDKDF (reference sequence). The CDR3 is 16 amino acids. V was clipped by 5 bases and J by 0 bases; unmatched bases: 6. The CDR3 reads CATSGSGSRSYNEQFF. The CDR3 DNA reads TGTGCCACCAGCGGAAGCGGGAGTCGCTCCTACAATGAGCAGTTCTTC.

This chain uses TRBV4-1 with TRBJ2-3, with TRBD2 as a possible D gene (7 bases). The CDR3 spans 16 residues. Per the germline V gene, CDR1 is MGHRA and CDR2 is YSYEKL. V was cut by 4 bases and J by 4 bases, with 18 bases left in between. CDR3 region: CASSRLGGGAPDTQYF. The CDR3 DNA is TGCGCCAGCAGCCGGTTGGGGGGGGGCGCTCCAGATACGCAGTATTTT.

V and J are TRBV28 and TRBJ1-2; TRBD1 matches 9 bases. V trimming: 5 bases; J trimming: 0 bases; junction bases outside the gene matches: 4. The CDR3 is 15 amino acids. CDR1 is MDHEN and CDR2 is SYDVKM in the germline V gene. As DNA, the CDR3 is TGTGCCAGCAGTGGGACAGGGATGCCTAACTATGGCTACACCTTC. Its protein is CASSGTGMPNYGYTF.

The rearrangement links TRBV19 to TRBJ1-4, with 10 bases fitting TRBD1. The junction had 10 bases not matched to a gene; V was cut back by 7 bases and J by 8 bases. CDR1 is LNHDA and CDR2 is SQIVND in the germline V gene (reference sequence). The CDR3 loop spans 15 amino acids. The CDR3 loop is CASNILGQGEEKLFF. Written as DNA, the CDR3 is TGTGCCAGTAACATACTAGGACAGGGGGAAGAAAAACTGTTTTTT.

This chain joins TRBV6-4 and TRBJ2-2; D possibly corresponds to TRBD1 (6 bases). Per germline, CDR1 MRHNA and CDR2 SNTAGT. The CDR3 totals 16 residues. V lost 0 bases and J lost 4, with 12 bases in between. Written as DNA, the CDR3 is TGTGCCAGCAGTGACTCGATTTCCAGGGGCACCGGGGAGCTGTTTTTT. The encoded protein is CASSDSISRGTGELFF.

The genes are TRBV10-3 and TRBJ1-5, with a weak D call TRBD1 (5 bases). The CDR3 extends over 13 amino acids. The V end lost 8 bases, the J end lost 4 bases, and 12 bases lay between the germline ends. Germline loops: CDR1 ENHRY, CDR2 SYGVKD. The DNA of the CDR3 is TGTGCCATCGGGGGGGGGATTAATCAGCCCCAGCATTTT. Protein product: CAIGGGINQPQHF.

This clone was counted between two and nine times. The V call is TRBV6-2 or TRBV6-3, the J call TRBJ1-2; no clear D gene. Trimming pared 5 bases from V and 5 bases from J, leaving 15 bases between. CDR1 MNHEY and CDR2 SVGEGT come from the germline V gene. The CDR3 sequence is 14 residues long. The CDR3 loop reads CASSAHPSYYGYTF. CDR3 bases: TGTGCCAGCAGTGCGCATCCCTCCTATTATGGCTACACCTTC.

The chain links TRBV5-6 to TRBJ2-1, with 10 bases matching TRBD2. The CDR3 has 12 amino acids. Germline CDR1 reads SGHDT; CDR2 reads YYEEEE. Trimming cost V 2 bases and J 15 bases; bases outside gene matches: 5. CDR3: CASSFERGGWFF. In DNA form, the CDR3 reads TGTGCCAGCAGCTTCGAGCGGGGGGGATGGTTCTTC. The full variable domain, rest sourced from reference TRBV5-6 and TRBJ2-1, is DAGVTQSPTHLIKTRGQQVTLRCSPKSGHDTVSWYQQALGQGPQFIFQYYEEEERQRGNFPDRFSGHQFPNYSSELNVNALLLGDSALYLCASSFERGGWFFGPGTRLTVL.

The rearrangement uses TRBV19 and TRBJ1-2; TRBD1 matches 9 bases. V lost 5 bases and J lost 4; bases outside the gene matches: 11. The CDR3 has 16 amino acids. CDR1 and CDR2 (germline): LNHDA, SQIVND (reference sequence). The CDR3 DNA sequence: TGTGCCAGTAGTCGGCCGGGACAGGGCCTGGGCTATGGCTACACCTTC. Translating it yields CASSRPGQGLGYGYTF.

CDR3 protein: CASSSLAGGYTQYF. CDR3 nucleotides: TGTGCCAGCAGCTCGCTAGCGGGGGGGTATACGCAGTATTTT. This chain uses TRBV13 with TRBJ2-3; TRBD2 agrees at 12 bases. After removal of 4 bases from V and 7 bases from J, the junction contained 3 bases not matched to a gene. Germline-derived CDR1 and CDR2 are PRHDT and FYEKMQ (reference sequence). The CDR3 length is 14 residues. The full variable domain, in which reference TRBV13 and TRBJ2-3 provide the parts outside the CDR3, is AAGVIQSPRHLIKEKRETATLKCYPIPRHDTVYWYQQGPGQDPQFLISFYEKMQSDKGSIPDRFSAQQFSDYHSELNMSSLELGDSALYFCASSSLAGGYTQYFGPGTRLTVL.

This sequence joins TRBV20-1 and TRBJ2-5, with TRBD2 matching 9 bases. The germline V gene encodes CDR1 DFQATT and CDR2 SNEGSKA (reference sequence). V dropped 3 bases and J dropped 5; count of bases not matched to a gene: 10. The CDR3 runs 15 residues. CDR3 sequence: CSASERGAPGETQYF. The DNA of the CDR3 is TGCAGTGCTAGTGAGCGGGGGGCCCCGGGGGAGACCCAGTACTTC.

This chain connects TRBV7-2 to TRBJ2-7, with 8 bases fitting TRBD1. The V gene's germline CDR1 is SGHTA and CDR2 FQGNSA. V was pared by 5 bases and J by 0 bases, with 12 bases of the junction left unmatched. There are 17 residues in the CDR3. The CDR3 coding sequence is TGTGCCAGCAGCGAACGTGGAACCGGGACAGGCTCCTACGAGCAGTACTTC. Its translation: CASSERGTGTGSYEQYF. Looking up the rest from reference TRBV7-2 and TRBJ2-7 gives the full variable domain: GAGVSQSPSNKVTEKGKDVELRCDPISGHTALYWYRQSLGQGLEFLIYFQGNSAPDKSGLPSDRFSAERTGGSVSTLTIQRTQQEDSAVYLCASSERGTGTGSYEQYFGPGTRLTVT.

The chain uses TRBV3-1 (or the pseudogene TRBV3-2) and TRBJ1-5; D call uncertain. This CDR3 spans 13 amino acids. The ends were cut back, 3 bases at V and 7 bases at J, with 10 bases in the middle. Per the germline V gene, CDR1 is LGHDT and CDR2 is YNNKEL (reference sequence). The CDR3 coding sequence is TGTGCCAGCAGCCACGGGGAGTGGCAGCCCCAGCATTTT. This encodes CASSHGEWQPQHF.